This T cell receptor beta chain was profiled in a study of T cell responses to AZD1222 COVID-19 vaccine. Only in-frame clones appear in the TCRdb table, and some are missing; sequencing was by immunoSEQ multiplex PCR. The repertoire consists of tens of thousands of clones, with approximately 86% occurring once and the leading ten covering about 7.1%. Findings and caveats of the study: Samples come after the peak T cell response, not at day 14. Females outnumbered males among donors, who were mostly white British; clonal diversity was possibly underestimated.

In regard to this clone: Its antigen is unidentified.

Some second doses came at about 4 weeks and others at about 12 weeks; these were pooled. The sample consisted of peripheral blood, taken 28 days after the second AZD1222 dose. This TCR derives from an adult who received the AZD1222 COVID-19 vaccine.

The CDR3 DNA sequence: TGTGCCAGCAGCTTAGCAGTTTTGGGGGCCAACGTCCTGACTTTC. Translated: CASSLAVLGANVLTF. The chain combines TRBV7-2 with TRBJ2-6; D unresolved. V gave up 0 bases and J gave up 4 bases, with 7 bases separating them. From germline, CDR1 is SGHTA and CDR2 FQGNSA. The length of the CDR3 is 15 residues. Combining the CDR3 with reference TRBV7-2 and TRBJ2-6 gives the whole variable domain GAGVSQSPSNKVTEKGKDVELRCDPISGHTALYWYRQSLGQGLEFLIYFQGNSAPDKSGLPSDRFSAERTGGSVSTLTIQRTQQEDSAVYLCASSLAVLGANVLTFGAGSRLTVL.